The 15 T cell receptor beta chains in this list originate from one sample, sequenced in a study of cytomegalovirus exposure and HLA in healthy donors. PCR involved 60 Vbeta and 13 Jbeta primers. Sequenced by immunoSEQ multiplex PCR; TCRdb stores in-frame clones only, minus some. The sample shows about 140,000 clones, more than 60% of them seen only once. What was sequenced was PBMCs. All receptors derive from a woman between 50 and 59 years old in good health and CMV-seropositive.

The V call is TRBV30, the J call TRBJ1-6; 11 bases are a match to TRBD1. The V gene end was trimmed by 3 bases and the J gene end by 11 bases; junction bases not matched to a gene: 6. The CDR3 has 14 amino acids. Germline V gene sequence: CDR1 GTSNPN, CDR2 SVGIG (reference sequence). CDR3 sequence: CAWSTGTGGTPLHF. The CDR3 DNA is TGTGCCTGGAGCACCGGGACAGGGGGGACACCCCTCCACTTT.

The genes are TRBV2 and TRBJ2-1; TRBD2 matches 13 bases. The junction had 1 base not matched to a gene; V was cut back by 6 bases and J by 2 bases. The length of the CDR3 is 15 residues. Germline values: CDR1 SNHLY, CDR2 FYNNEI. The CDR3 coding sequence is TGTGCCAGCAGACTAGCGGGGGGGCCCTACAATGAGCAGTTCTTC. Its translation: CASRLAGGPYNEQFF.

The chain carries TRBV4-3 and TRBJ1-1; D is uncertain. Germline V gene lookup returns CDR1 LGHNA and CDR2 YSLEER. Trimming cost V 0 bases and J 2 bases, with 7 bases left between them. The length of the CDR3 is 14 residues. The CDR3 region has the DNA TGCGCCAGCAGCCAAGATACGGTTAACACTGAAGCTTTCTTT. Residues: CASSQDTVNTEAFF.

The chain combines TRBV6-5 with TRBJ2-7, with D maybe TRBD1 (6 bases). This CDR3 contains 13 residues. Germline V lookup: CDR1 MNHEY, CDR2 SVGAGI. Trimming stripped 5 bases from V and 2 bases from J, with 10 bases between. CDR3 in DNA: TGTGCCAGCAGTCAGGACAGAACCTACGAGCAGTACTTC. It yields the protein CASSQDRTYEQYF.

This clone has just a few counts. The sample contains more than one DNA sequence encoding this CDR3. V and J are TRBV10-3 and TRBJ1-6; TRBD1 agrees at 7 bases. Germline CDR1 is ENHRY and CDR2 is SYGVKD. Germline trimming cut 6 bases from V and 7 bases from J; bases unmatched to any gene: 6. The CDR3 totals 14 residues. The CDR3 DNA reads TGTGCCATCAGGGCCGGGACAGACAATTCACCCCTCCACTTT. Translated: CAIRAGTDNSPLHF.

In its sample, this clone was seen a few times. The rearrangement links TRBV27 to TRBJ2-7; D is ambiguous. The V gene lost 0 bases and the J gene lost 1 base, with 13 bases spanning the gap. Germline V gene sequence: CDR1 MNHEY, CDR2 SMNVEV (reference sequence). The CDR3 has 16 amino acids. The chain's CDR3 is CASSLSAGRISYEQYF. CDR3 coding DNA: TGTGCCAGCAGTTTATCAGCAGGAAGAATATCCTACGAGCAGTACTTC.

V is TRBV4-2 and J is TRBJ2-2; possibly TRBD2 for D (7 bases). CDR1 is LGHNA, CDR2 YNFKEQ, per germline. The CDR3 is 17 residues long. Trimming pared 1 base from V and 5 bases from J, leaving 17 bases between. CDR3 region: CASSQGLRGGVTGELFF. In DNA form, the CDR3 reads TGTGCCAGCAGCCAAGGTCTGAGGGGGGGGGTAACCGGGGAGCTGTTTTTT.

This chain links TRBV29-1 with TRBJ1-4; D call uncertain. Trimming took off 7 bases at V and 2 bases at J, with 11 bases between the two ends. The CDR3 has 13 residues. CDR1 SQVTM and CDR2 ANQGSEA come from the germline V gene. CDR3 nucleotides: TGCAGCGCTTCTATCAACACTAATGAAAAACTGTTTTTT. Its translation is CSASINTNEKLFF.

The chain recombines TRBV5-5 with TRBJ1-2; tentatively, D is TRBD1 (6 bases). This CDR3 has 15 residues. The V and J ends lost 4 bases and 4 bases respectively, with 17 bases between them. Germline V CDR1 and CDR2: SGHKS, YYEKEE (reference sequence). The CDR3 DNA follows: TGTGCCAGCAGCCTAACTGTACAGGGATCCTATGGCTACACCTTC. As protein: CASSLTVQGSYGYTF.

The chain is built from TRBV4-3 and TRBJ2-1; tentatively, D is TRBD2 (7 bases). Germline V gene sequence: CDR1 LGHNA, CDR2 YSLEER. Between the trimmed V and J ends, which lost 0 bases and 9 bases, there was a span of 15 bases. This CDR3 is 15 amino acids long. CDR3 protein: CASSQDVGGPSEQFF. CDR3 nucleotide sequence: TGCGCCAGCAGCCAAGATGTGGGGGGGCCAAGTGAGCAGTTCTTC.

The chain couples TRBV30 to TRBJ2-7; 9 nucleotides line up with TRBD2. This CDR3 spans 14 amino acids. V lost 0 bases to trimming and J lost 0 bases; unmatched junction nucleotides: 0. Germline V lookup: CDR1 GTSNPN, CDR2 SVGIG (reference sequence). The CDR3: CAWSVSGSSYEQYF. CDR3 sequence (DNA): TGTGCCTGGAGTGTTAGCGGGAGCTCCTACGAGCAGTACTTC.

This clone came up a few times. J is TRBJ1-4 and V is TRBV5-6; a possible D gene is TRBD1 (6 bases). Germline V gene lookup returns CDR1 SGHDT and CDR2 YYEEEE. V was cut by 3 bases and J by 8 bases, with 17 bases left in between. The CDR3 consists of 15 residues. The chain's CDR3 is CASSSIQGIGEKLFF. The DNA for the CDR3 is TGTGCCAGCAGCTCTATACAGGGAATTGGAGAAAAACTGTTTTTT.

J is TRBJ1-2 and V is TRBV11-2; TRBD1 might be the D (6 bases). There are 16 residues in the CDR3. V was shortened by 8 bases and J by 0 bases, with 19 bases between the two germline ends. Germline V gives CDR1 SGHAT, CDR2 FQNNGV. CDR3 loop: CASGPDSDLANYGYTF. CDR3 DNA: TGTGCCAGCGGTCCGGACAGCGACCTAGCTAACTATGGCTACACCTTC.

This clone was seen only once. This chain uses TRBV5-4 with TRBJ1-2; no definite D call. The germline CDR1 and CDR2 sequences are SGHNT and YYREEE (reference sequence). The CDR3 runs 13 residues. V was cut by 4 bases and J by 4 bases, with 11 bases left in between. CDR3 DNA: TGTGCCAGCAGCGATTATGTCGGCTATGGCTACACCTTC. This codes for CASSDYVGYGYTF. The whole variable domain, filled in from reference TRBV5-4 and TRBJ1-2, reads ETGVTQSPTHLIKTRGQQVTLRCSSQSGHNTVSWYQQALGQGPQFIFQYYREEENGRGNFPPRFSGLQFPNYSSELNVNALELDDSALYLCASSDYVGYGYTFGSGTRLTVV.

The gene calls are TRBV5-5 and TRBJ2-7, with D maybe TRBD2 (5 bases). The germline V gene has CDR1 SGHKS and CDR2 YYEKEE (reference sequence). The CDR3 length is 16 residues. Trimming cost V 0 bases and J 2 bases, with 15 bases left between them. Here the CDR3 DNA reads TGTGCCAGCAGCTTGGGCTCTACTAGGCTGGCCTACGAGCAGTACTTC. Protein: CASSLGSTRLAYEQYF. The variable domain in full, with the rest retrieved from reference TRBV5-5 and TRBJ2-7, is DAGVTQSPTHLIKTRGQQVTLRCSPISGHKSVSWYQQVLGQGPQFIFQYYEKEERGRGNFPDRFSARQFPNYSSELNVNALLLGDSALYLCASSLGSTRLAYEQYFGPGTRLTVT.